Following are 20 T cell receptor beta chains from one sample sequenced in a study of CD8 T cells in ankylosing spondylitis (TCRdb year 2017). What the authors observed across the whole study: A TCR beta motif made up of roughly eight highly homologous amino acid variants appeared to be characteristic of blood from ankylosing spondylitis patients.

These receptors are not linked to any known antigen. Receptors were amplified or captured by 5' RACE. TCRdb lists the instrument as Illumina HiSeq 2500. TCRdb ran its own pipeline on the public reads, namely fastp trimming at Q25 and MiXCR clone calling, and kept in-frame beta chains. A single entry per CDR3 protein holds the most common genes and DNA from its merged rows. The sample yields roughly 700,000 distinct CDR3 sequences; 15% to 20% were counted once. Together, the top ten hold 19% of the sample. Material for sequencing was blood, either unsorted or a sorted T cell fraction (not recorded which). These receptors all come from a male donor with ankylosing spondylitis.

The genes are TRBV11-2 and TRBJ1-2, with 10 bases matching TRBD1. V gave up 2 bases and J gave up 5 bases; unmatched junction bases: 8. CDR1 SGHAT and CDR2 FQNNGV come from the germline V gene. CDR3 length: 16 residues. The CDR3 loop reads CASSLKRGTGEYGYTF. The CDR3 nucleotides are TGTGCCAGCAGCTTAAAGAGAGGGACAGGGGAATATGGCTACACCTTC.

The J gene is TRBJ1-1, the V gene TRBV6-5; D remains ambiguous. Trimming took off 2 bases at V and 1 base at J, with 8 bases between the two ends. The germline V gene encodes CDR1 MNHEY and CDR2 SVGAGI. CDR3 length: 14 residues. CDR3 protein: CASSYRLTNTEAFF. The CDR3 coding sequence is TGTGCCAGCAGTTACCGGCTGACGAACACTGAAGCTTTCTTT.

This clonotype was recorded a few times. The chain has TRBV20-1 and TRBJ2-1, with D maybe TRBD2 (6 bases). This CDR3 has 12 amino acids. Germline V CDR1 and CDR2: DFQATT, SNEGSKA (reference sequence). Trimming cost V 4 bases and J 8 bases, with 12 bases left between them. The CDR3 protein is CSAKAGLHEQFF. The CDR3, as DNA: TGCAGTGCTAAGGCGGGGTTGCATGAGCAGTTCTTC.

The rearrangement uses TRBV20-1 and TRBJ2-3; possible D gene TRBD2, 6 bases. CDR3 length: 15 amino acids. The V end lost 2 bases, the J end lost 6 bases, and 18 bases lay between the germline ends. Germline V gene data show CDR1 as DFQATT and CDR2 as SNEGSKA (reference sequence). The CDR3 DNA sequence: TGCAGTGCTAGATACTCGGCAGGGAGGTGGGATACGCAGTATTTT. The encoded protein is CSARYSAGRWDTQYF.

This clonotype was observed a few times. This chain joins TRBV12-3 or TRBV12-4 and TRBJ2-5, with TRBD2 identical over 15 bases. The CDR3 has 16 amino acids. The junction had 5 bases not matched to a gene; V was cut back by 4 bases and J by 5 bases. Here the CDR3 reads CASSSGLAGGRETQYF. CDR3 DNA sequence: TGTGCCAGCAGTTCCGGACTAGCGGGGGGGCGGGAGACCCAGTACTTC.

The V gene is TRBV6-2 or TRBV6-3, the J gene TRBJ2-2; 10 nucleotides match TRBD1. Germline CDR1 is MNHEY and CDR2 is SVGEGT. This CDR3 has 15 residues. The J segment lost 12 bases and the V segment lost 5 bases, leaving 12 bases of the junction unmatched. The CDR3 protein is CASSETSGQGPKLFF. Written as DNA, the CDR3 is TGTGCCAGCAGTGAGACCTCGGGACAGGGGCCGAAGCTGTTTTTT.

The rearrangement joins TRBV11-2 to TRBJ2-1, with D hard to call. Germline V gene sequence: CDR1 SGHAT, CDR2 FQNNGV. The CDR3 consists of 15 residues. The V end was cut by 1 base, the J end by 5 bases, with 12 bases between. Written as DNA, the CDR3 is TGTGCCAGCAGCTTAGGAAGAGCGAAGCACAATGAGCAGTTCTTC. Protein product: CASSLGRAKHNEQFF.

This clonotype occurred a few times. The rearrangement joins TRBV12-3 or TRBV12-4 to TRBJ2-1; D may be TRBD2 (6 bases). The CDR3 consists of 15 residues. V lost 8 bases, J lost 6 bases, and 20 bases lay in between. The DNA for the CDR3 is TGTGCCAGCGGAAATTTCAGGGAGGCGGTCAATGAGCAGTTCTTC. The encoded protein is CASGNFREAVNEQFF.

A few counts support this clonotype. CDR3 in DNA: TGTGCCAGCAGTTATCCGGGTCAGCCCCAGCATTTT. Residues: CASSYPGQPQHF. The chain has TRBV6-2 or TRBV6-3 and TRBJ1-5, with D unresolved. The CDR3 runs to 12 residues. Germline CDR1 reads MNHEY; CDR2 reads SVGEGT. Trimming stripped 3 bases from V and 6 bases from J, with 6 bases between.

This clonotype was counted only a few times. The rearrangement uses TRBV5-1 and TRBJ2-3; D is undetermined. The CDR3 spans 17 residues. The V end lost 0 bases, the J end lost 2 bases, and 16 bases lay between the germline ends. Germline CDR1 SGHRS, CDR2 YFSETQ. CDR3 DNA sequence: TGCGCCAGCAGCTTGGGGCGAGAGGTTATTAACACAGATACGCAGTATTTT. Translation: CASSLGREVINTDTQYF.

This clonotype was seen a few times. The genes are TRBV30 and TRBJ1-1; D may be TRBD1 (5 bases). V shed 6 bases and J shed 1 base, with 6 bases lying between them. This CDR3 comprises 11 residues. Germline V lookup: CDR1 GTSNPN, CDR2 SVGIG (reference sequence). CDR3 sequence: CACTGNTEAFF. In DNA form, the CDR3 reads TGTGCCTGCACAGGGAACACTGAAGCTTTCTTT.

The table lists this clonotype with a few counts. The V call is TRBV20-1, the J call TRBJ1-5; D unclear. CDR1 DFQATT and CDR2 SNEGSKA come from the germline V gene (reference sequence). This CDR3 is built from 13 residues. The ends were cut back, 0 bases at V and 4 bases at J, with 7 bases in the middle. The chain's CDR3 is CSARDRTNQPQHF. The CDR3 nucleotides read TGCAGTGCTAGAGATCGAACGAATCAGCCCCAGCATTTT.

The rearrangement uses TRBV12-3 or TRBV12-4 and TRBJ2-7; 9 bases match TRBD2. V lost 6 bases and J lost 0; bases outside the gene matches: 6. This CDR3 is 15 amino acids long. This CDR3 is CASSRQREASYEQYF. CDR3 DNA sequence: TGTGCCAGCAGCCGCCAGCGGGAGGCCTCCTACGAGCAGTACTTC.

J is TRBJ2-1 and V is TRBV12-3 or TRBV12-4; the match to TRBD2 covers 7 bases. The CDR3 has 15 amino acids. The V segment lost 3 bases and the J segment 4 bases; nucleotides outside the gene matches: 6. The CDR3 reads CASSFMGGGYNEQFF. The CDR3 DNA follows: TGTGCCAGCAGTTTTATGGGGGGGGGTTACAATGAGCAGTTCTTC.

This clonotype was recorded a few times. The V gene is TRBV6-1, the J gene TRBJ1-1; D perhaps matches TRBD1 (5 bases). The germline V gene has CDR1 MNHNS and CDR2 SASEGT. V was cut by 8 bases and J by 6 bases, with 16 bases left in between. The CDR3 runs 13 residues. CDR3 sequence reads: CASGGRDGPEAFF. The CDR3 region has the DNA TGTGCCAGCGGGGGGAGGGACGGGCCTGAAGCTTTCTTT.

This rearrangement joins TRBV2 to TRBJ2-7, with unresolved D. This CDR3 spans 13 amino acids. The V end was cut by 6 bases, the J end by 3 bases, with 12 bases between. The germline gives CDR1 SNHLY, CDR2 FYNNEI. Written as DNA, the CDR3 is TGTGCCAGCAGGGCTCGGGCGTTCTACGAGCAGTACTTC. This translates into CASRARAFYEQYF.

The chain recombines TRBV20-1 with TRBJ2-7, with no clear D. Germline assignment: CDR1 DFQATT and CDR2 SNEGSKA (reference sequence). Trimming removed 6 bases from V and 2 bases from J, with 8 bases in between. CDR3 size: 11 residues. The CDR3 region is CSAYRAYEQYF. In DNA, the CDR3 is TGCAGTGCATACCGGGCCTACGAGCAGTACTTC.

This clonotype was counted a few times. The rearrangement joins TRBV27 to TRBJ2-1; 9 bases fit TRBD1. The CDR3 has 14 amino acids. The germline V gene encodes CDR1 MNHEY and CDR2 SMNVEV (reference sequence). V shed 3 bases, J shed 9 bases, and the junction held 6 bases outside the gene matches. CDR3 bases: TGTGCCAGCAGTTTTGGGACAGGGTCCGCTGAGCAGTTCTTC. It codes for CASSFGTGSAEQFF.

The table lists this clonotype with a few counts. V gene TRBV7-3 combines with J gene TRBJ1-5; D is possibly TRBD1 (5 bases). V gave up 1 base and J gave up 3 bases, with 13 bases separating them. The germline gives CDR1 SGHTA, CDR2 FQGTGA. CDR3 length equals 16 residues. The CDR3 sequence is CASSLIEGFVNQPQHF. The CDR3, as DNA: TGTGCCAGCAGCTTAATCGAGGGGTTTGTCAATCAGCCCCAGCATTTT.

This clonotype appeared a few times. The chain joins TRBV15 to TRBJ2-1, with 12 bases aligning to TRBD2. V dropped 2 bases and J dropped 4; count of bases not matched to a gene: 3. Germline values: CDR1 LNHNV, CDR2 YYDKDF (reference sequence). CDR3 length: 16 residues. This chain's CDR3 is CATSRKGLAGYNEQFF. DNA of the CDR3: TGTGCCACCAGCAGAAAAGGACTAGCGGGGTACAATGAGCAGTTCTTC. Looking up the rest from reference TRBV15 and TRBJ2-1 gives the full variable domain: DAMVIQNPRYQVTQFGKPVTLSCSQTLNHNVMYWYQQKSSQAPKLLFHYYDKDFNNEADTPDNFQSRRPNTSFCFLDIRSPGLGDTAMYLCATSRKGLAGYNEQFFGPGTRLTVL.